Listed below are T cell receptor beta chains from one sample, sequenced in a study of post-analysis software for immune sequencing data. Via MiXCR, TCRdb re-called the PCR reads, giving one row per CDR3 protein. The profile shows 180,000 or so distinct CDR3 sequences, over 25% of them singletons. The source material was blood. These receptors were obtained from a girl aged 2-17 years with multiple sclerosis. Both conserved end residues are part of each CDR3. D genes are given only for firm matches. The size field is filled for only some rows; it gives once, few, many or a size class.

j_call d_call v_call clone_size cdr3_aa cdr3_nt
TRBJ1-2 NA TRBV5-1 few CASSLAAGKHYGCTF TGCGCCAGCAGCTTGGCGGCAGGGAAGCACTATGGCTGCACCTTC
TRBJ1-5 TRBD1 TRBV29-1 NA CNVGFTGGAQHF TGCAACGTTGGATTTACAGGGGGAGCCCAGCATTTT
TRBJ2-5 NA TRBV25-1 many CASSEFVTKETQYF TGTGCCAGCAGTGAATTTGTAACTAAAGAGACCCAGTACTTC
TRBJ2-5 TRBD2 TRBV20-1 few CSVRDRLAGGETQYF TGCAGTGTTAGAGATCGACTAGCGGGAGGGGAGACCCAGTACTTC
TRBJ1-1 NA TRBV5-1 NA CASSLTAGSVEAFF TGCGCCAGCAGCTTGACAGCGGGATCCGTTGAAGCTTTCTTT
TRBJ1-4 NA TRBV4-1 few CASSQEAGADGKLFF TGCGCCAGCAGCCAAGAGGCGGGAGCCGACGGAAAACTGTTTTTT
TRBJ2-7 NA TRBV12-3/TRBV12-4 many CASSPKGGYEQYF TGTGCCAGCAGTCCCAAGGGGGGCTACGAGCAGTACTTC
TRBJ2-7 NA TRBV9 NA CASSLNAGASYEQYF TGTGCCAGCAGCCTAAATGCAGGGGCATCCTACGAGCAGTACTTC
TRBJ2-1 TRBD2 TRBV28 NA CASNLRRGLAYYNEQFF TGTGCCAGCAACTTACGGCGGGGACTAGCGTACTACAATGAGCAGTTCTTC
TRBJ2-7 NA TRBV5-4 NA CASSFTPGHSYEQYF TGTGCCAGCAGCTTTACGCCGGGACACTCCTACGAGCAGTACTTC